The 24 T cell receptor beta chains below come from one sample, sequenced in a study of blood T cell repertoires in COVID-19. Assay: immunoSEQ multiplex PCR; the TCRdb copy retains only in-frame clones and omits some. The top ten hold 15% to 20% of the sample, which has some 85,000 clones, less than 85% seen once. The specimen was peripheral blood. The receptors derive from a woman older than 75 with acute or convalescent COVID-19.

The chain uses TRBV24-1 and TRBJ2-7; tentatively, D is TRBD1 (5 bases). V lost 4 bases, J lost 2 bases, and 20 bases lay in between. Germline V CDR1 and CDR2: KGHDR, SFDVKD. This CDR3 has 17 residues. CDR3 in amino acids: CATSEFCYRIYPYEQYF. In nucleotides, the CDR3 is TGTGCCACCAGTGAATTCTGTTACAGGATTTATCCCTACGAGCAGTACTTC.

This sequence joins TRBV6-5 and TRBJ1-2, with 8 nucleotides matching TRBD1. The CDR3 sequence is 13 residues long. Germline lookup yields CDR1 MNHEY and CDR2 SVGAGI. V shed 6 bases and J 8 bases; nucleotides not matched to a gene: 8. The CDR3 is CASRRNRGEGYTF. CDR3 in DNA: TGTGCCAGCAGACGAAACAGGGGGGAGGGCTACACCTTC.

The chain is built from TRBV5-4 and TRBJ1-2; D unclear. Germline values: CDR1 SGHNT, CDR2 YYREEE (reference sequence). Trimming stripped 0 bases from V and 1 base from J, with 4 bases between. This CDR3 comprises 13 residues. The DNA for the CDR3 is TGTGCCAGCAGCTTGGACGGTAACTATGGCTACACCTTC. It specifies CASSLDGNYGYTF.

The gene calls are TRBV2 and TRBJ1-5; 7 bases align to TRBD1. CDR1 is SNHLY and CDR2 is FYNNEI in the germline V gene. V lost 7 bases and J lost 0; bases outside the gene matches: 6. CDR3 size: 15 residues. CDR3 protein: CASKGQAVSNQPQHF. The CDR3 DNA reads TGTGCCAGCAAAGGACAGGCGGTTAGCAATCAGCCCCAGCATTTT.

V usage is TRBV6-6 and J usage is TRBJ2-3, with 14 bases matching TRBD2. Germline CDR1 and CDR2: MNHNY and SVGAGI (reference sequence). CDR3 size: 17 residues. V shed 7 bases and J 9 bases; nucleotides not matched to a gene: 15. The CDR3 DNA reads as TGTGCCAGCAATCGCGAACTGGGACTAGCGGGAGCGGGGACGCAGTATTTT. Translating gives CASNRELGLAGAGTQYF.

This clone has a handful of counts. V is TRBV2 and J is TRBJ2-2, with 16 positions matching TRBD2. The CDR3 is 18 amino acids. From germline, CDR1 is SNHLY and CDR2 FYNNEI. Trimming took 3 bases from V and 4 from J; bases not matched to a gene: 5. CDR3 residues: CASSDLGLAGGRTGELFF. The CDR3 DNA reads as TGTGCCAGCAGTGACTTGGGACTAGCGGGGGGGCGCACCGGGGAGCTGTTTTTT.

The rearrangement uses TRBV29-1 and TRBJ2-3; 13 bases line up with TRBD2. There are 18 residues in the CDR3. V dropped 4 bases and J dropped 4; count of bases not matched to a gene: 14. CDR1 and CDR2 (germline): SQVTM, ANQGSEA. CDR3 sequence (DNA): TGCAGCGTTGTAACTAGCGGGGGGGCCGGTTCATCCCCAGATACGCAGTATTTT. It encodes CSVVTSGGAGSSPDTQYF.

The V and J genes are TRBV5-1 and TRBJ2-3, with 11 positions matching TRBD2. Germline V gene sequence: CDR1 SGHRS, CDR2 YFSETQ. The CDR3 has 16 residues. The junction had 10 bases not matched to a gene; V was cut back by 4 bases and J by 6 bases. The CDR3 here is CASSRDTSGGGDTQYF. The CDR3 DNA reads as TGCGCCAGCAGCCGAGACACTAGCGGGGGCGGGGATACGCAGTATTTT.

The chain links TRBV21-1 to TRBJ1-1; TRBD1 is taken as the D call from the table, unchecked against the DNA. TRBV21-1 is flagged as a pseudogene. The CDR3 covers 15 residues. The CDR3 coding sequence is TGTGCCAGCAGCAAAACCGGGACAGAGAACACTGAAGCTTTCTTT. This codes for CASSKTGTENTEAFF.

This clone came up a few times. The V gene is TRBV5-6, the J gene TRBJ1-5; 8 bases are shared with TRBD1. Germline CDR1 SGHDT, CDR2 YYEEEE. The CDR3 consists of 17 residues. J lost 6 bases, V lost 4 bases, and 15 bases had no gene match. The CDR3 DNA is TGTGCCAGCAGCCAAAGGTACGACAGGGGTCGTTCTCAGCCCCAGCATTTT. Translating it yields CASSQRYDRGRSQPQHF.

The chain links TRBV6-1 to TRBJ1-2; no clear D. Per germline, CDR1 MNHNS and CDR2 SASEGT. V lost 3 bases and J 8 bases, leaving 10 bases between the germline ends. The CDR3 contains 12 residues. CDR3 coding DNA: TGTGCCAGCAGTGAGAGAGGGTTCGGCTACACCTTC. Amino acids: CASSERGFGYTF.

The chain links TRBV18 to TRBJ2-7; no reliable D call. In germline, CDR1 is KGHSH, CDR2 LQKENI. This CDR3 is built from 11 residues. The germline V and J ends were trimmed by 6 bases and 2 bases, with 5 bases remaining between them. The CDR3 bases are TGTGCCAGCTCGTTCGCCTACGAGCAGTACTTC. Translated, it gives CASSFAYEQYF. Full variable domain (remainder filled in from reference TRBV18 and TRBJ2-7): NAGVMQNPRHLVRRRGQEARLRCSPMKGHSHVYWYRQLPEEGLKFMVYLQKENIIDESGMPKERFSAEFPKEGPSILRIQQVVRGDSAAYFCASSFAYEQYFGPGTRLTVT.

J is TRBJ1-5 and V is TRBV6-6; D ambiguous. CDR1 is MNHNY, CDR2 SVGAGI, per germline (reference sequence). This CDR3 comprises 15 residues. V was shortened by 8 bases and J by 0 bases, with 14 bases between the two germline ends. The CDR3 spells CASGGGRDSNQPQHF. The CDR3 DNA reads as TGTGCCAGCGGAGGTGGCCGAGATAGCAATCAGCCCCAGCATTTT.

The chain joins TRBV6-5 to TRBJ1-4; TRBD1 agrees at 7 bases. The CDR3 consists of 14 residues. With 5 bases clipped from V and 8 bases from J, the junction kept 8 bases outside the gene matches. CDR1 is MNHEY, CDR2 SVGAGI, per germline. CDR3 region: CASSNYRGGEKLFF. The CDR3 DNA follows: TGTGCCAGCAGTAACTACAGGGGCGGAGAAAAACTGTTTTTT.

The chain links TRBV6-5 to TRBJ1-4; 7 bases match TRBD1. The trim removed 6 bases at V and 7 bases at J, leaving 11 bases unmatched. The length of the CDR3 is 15 residues. Germline V gives CDR1 MNHEY, CDR2 SVGAGI. In DNA form, the CDR3 reads TGTGCCAGCAGAGCGACCAGAGGGGGCTTTGAAAAACTGTTTTTT. This gives the protein CASRATRGGFEKLFF.

The rearrangement links TRBV2 to TRBJ2-2, with TRBD1 matching over 8 bases. This CDR3 spans 16 amino acids. The V gene's germline CDR1 is SNHLY and CDR2 FYNNEI. J was trimmed by 1 base and V by 4 bases; bases with no gene match: 5. CDR3 amino acids: CASSATGTGNTGELFF. DNA for the CDR3: TGTGCCAGCAGTGCGACCGGGACAGGGAACACCGGGGAGCTGTTTTTT.

The genes are TRBV11-3 and TRBJ2-1; 10 nucleotides line up with TRBD2. The V and J ends lost 4 bases and 10 bases, in that order; junction bases with no gene match: 10. The CDR3 has 15 amino acids. Looked up from germline, CDR1 is SGHNT and CDR2 is YENEEA. CDR3 sequence: CASSSLAGRKSEQFF. The DNA of the CDR3 is TGTGCCAGCAGCTCACTAGCGGGAAGGAAGTCGGAGCAGTTCTTC.

A few counts support this clone. The rearrangement links TRBV6-6 to TRBJ1-1; D is uncertain. Germline V gene sequence: CDR1 MNHNY, CDR2 SVGAGI (reference sequence). CDR3 length: 14 residues. Trimming shortened V by 6 bases and J by 0 bases, and 11 bases separated the two germline ends. CDR3 amino acids: CASRPREMNTEAFF. CDR3 nucleotides: TGTGCCAGCAGGCCCCGGGAGATGAACACTGAAGCTTTCTTT.

The rearrangement joins TRBV5-1 to TRBJ1-5; a possible D gene is TRBD1 (6 bases). This CDR3 is built from 15 residues. The germline V gene has CDR1 SGHRS and CDR2 YFSETQ. V gave up 4 bases and J gave up 5 bases, with 16 bases separating them. CDR3 in amino acids: CASSPAGGAYQPQHF. The CDR3 coding sequence is TGCGCCAGCAGCCCCGCGGGGGGGGCTTATCAGCCCCAGCATTTT.

In DNA, the CDR3 is TGTGCCAGCAGTGAAGTACCAAGGCAGGTAACAATCAGCCCCCAGCATTTT. Its translation is CASSEVPRQVTISPQHF. The chain carries TRBV6-1 and TRBJ1-5; D is unclear. The CDR3 length is 17 residues. Germline CDR1 and CDR2: MNHNS and SASEGT. V lost 1 base to trimming and J lost 10 bases, with 23 bases between them.

The chain joins TRBV12-2 to TRBJ1-5. TRBV12-2 is recorded as a pseudogene. The CDR3 extends over 16 amino acids. The chain's CDR3 is CASRLKVATLAQPQHF. CDR3 DNA sequence: TGTGCAAGTCGCTTAAAAGTAGCTACATTGGCTCAGCCCCAGCATTTT.

The CDR3 nucleotides read TGTGCCAGCAGCTCAGGGGGCGTTGGTCAGCCCCAGCATTTT. This encodes CASSSGGVGQPQHF. The chain links TRBV7-9 to TRBJ1-5; 8 bases match TRBD1. In germline, CDR1 is SEHNR, CDR2 FQNEAQ (reference sequence). Trimming removed 4 bases from V and 6 bases from J; junction bases left unmatched: 5. The length of the CDR3 is 14 residues.

The CDR3 protein is CASARASREETQYF. The CDR3 nucleotides read TGTGCCAGCGCCCGAGCCTCGCGTGAAGAGACCCAGTACTTC. This chain connects TRBV25-1 to TRBJ2-5; D ambiguous. The CDR3 spans 14 residues. Deletions cut 8 bases from V and 3 bases from J, with 16 bases between. Germline CDR1 is MGHDK and CDR2 is SYGVNS.

Details on this clone: The sample contains more than one DNA sequence encoding this CDR3. The chain uses TRBV2 and TRBJ2-7, with 7 bases fitting TRBD1. Germline V gene data show CDR1 as SNHLY and CDR2 as FYNNEI. The V and J ends lost 3 bases and 3 bases, in that order; junction bases with no gene match: 5. The CDR3 length is 14 residues. The CDR3 reads CASSENRDSYEQYF. The CDR3 DNA reads TGTGCCAGCAGTGAGAACCGGGACAGCTACGAGCAGTACTTC.